This entry lists 18 T cell receptor beta chains sequenced from one sample in a study of cytomegalovirus exposure and HLA in healthy donors. In the PCR, 60 Vbeta and 13 Jbeta primers were used. Sequenced by immunoSEQ multiplex PCR; TCRdb stores in-frame clones only, minus some. In the table there are approximately 84,000 clones, roughly 75% of which are singletons. The sequenced sample was PBMCs. The receptors shown here come from a middle-aged man in good health and CMV-seronegative.

This clone was recorded a few times. The chain combines TRBV7-6 with TRBJ1-2; D gene uncertain. Germline V gene sequence: CDR1 SGHVS, CDR2 FNYEAQ. The germline V and J ends were trimmed by 1 base and 8 bases, with 11 bases remaining between them. This CDR3 contains 13 residues. CDR3 residues: CASSLDSIEGYTF. DNA for the CDR3: TGTGCCAGCAGCTTAGATTCGATAGAAGGCTACACCTTC.

The rearrangement joins TRBV29-1 to TRBJ1-1, with TRBD1 identical over 8 bases. The CDR3 totals 12 residues. CDR1 and CDR2 (germline): SQVTM, ANQGSEA. Trimming removed 7 bases from V and 0 bases from J; junction bases left unmatched: 1. As DNA, the CDR3 is TGCAGCGCGGGACAGGTGAACACTGAAGCTTTCTTT. Translation: CSAGQVNTEAFF.

The gene calls are TRBV9 and TRBJ2-7, with 10 bases identical to TRBD2. The CDR3 extends over 17 amino acids. V trimming: 0 bases; J trimming: 2 bases; junction bases outside the gene matches: 8. Germline loops: CDR1 SGDLS, CDR2 YYNGEE. CDR3 residues: CASSVGASGSFTYEQYF. CDR3 nucleotide sequence: TGTGCCAGCAGCGTAGGGGCTAGCGGGAGTTTTACCTACGAGCAGTACTTC.

This chain joins TRBV5-4 and TRBJ2-2; 7 bases align to TRBD1. The V gene's germline CDR1 is SGHNT and CDR2 YYREEE (reference sequence). V shed 3 bases, J shed 5 bases, and the junction held 7 bases outside the gene matches. The CDR3 spans 15 residues. CDR3 sequence reads: CASSSRQGSTGELFF. CDR3 sequence (DNA): TGTGCCAGCAGCTCACGACAGGGATCAACCGGGGAGCTGTTTTTT.

This clone was observed a handful of times. The chain has TRBV27 and TRBJ1-5, with D possibly matching TRBD1 (6 bases). The CDR3 sequence is 14 residues long. CDR1 MNHEY and CDR2 SMNVEV come from the germline V gene (reference sequence). V lost 6 bases to trimming and J lost 7 bases, with 16 bases between them. Written as DNA, the CDR3 is TGTGCCAGCAGCGCTACAGGGTATGAACAGCCCCAGCATTTT. Amino acid sequence: CASSATGYEQPQHF.

This clone was counted a single time. The chain joins TRBV13 to TRBJ1-3; TRBD1 is a possible D gene (6 bases). Germline-derived CDR1 and CDR2 are PRHDT and FYEKMQ (reference sequence). Trimming left V 3 bases short and J 0 bases short, with 12 bases between. The CDR3 has 16 residues. CDR3 amino acids: CASSFGGPTSGNTIYF. Here the CDR3 DNA reads TGTGCCAGCAGCTTTGGGGGCCCGACCTCTGGAAACACCATATATTTT.

This chain uses TRBV5-1 with TRBJ2-1; TRBD1 agrees at 10 bases. V was clipped by 6 bases and J by 7 bases; unmatched bases: 10. Germline V CDR1 and CDR2: SGHRS, YFSETQ. The CDR3 is made up of 15 amino acids. CDR3 nucleotide sequence: TGCGCCAGCACCCCCCAGAGGGACAGGGGTAATGAGCAGTTCTTC. Protein sequence: CASTPQRDRGNEQFF.

The chain couples TRBV6-5 to TRBJ2-2; 12 bases are shared with TRBD1. V lost 6 bases and J lost 5; bases outside the gene matches: 4. This CDR3 comprises 15 residues. CDR1 is MNHEY and CDR2 is SVGAGI in the germline V gene. The chain's CDR3 is CASRGQGARTGELFF. The CDR3 DNA follows: TGTGCCAGCAGGGGACAGGGGGCTAGGACCGGGGAGCTGTTTTTT.

The chain joins TRBV19 to TRBJ1-5; D is perhaps TRBD1 (6 bases). This CDR3 has 16 residues. V lost 1 base and J lost 2, with 12 bases in between. The V gene's germline CDR1 is LNHDA and CDR2 SQIVND (reference sequence). CDR3 bases: TGTGCCAGTAGTATAGCACGGGGGGCCCGCAATCAGCCCCAGCATTTT. This encodes CASSIARGARNQPQHF.

This clone was seen a handful of times. The V call is TRBV4-1, the J call TRBJ1-4, with TRBD1 as a possible D gene (5 bases). The V end was cut by 0 bases, the J end by 7 bases, with 12 bases between. Germline V lookup: CDR1 MGHRA, CDR2 YSYEKL. The CDR3 covers 15 residues. CDR3 region: CASSQDAGRGEKLFF. CDR3 DNA: TGCGCCAGCAGCCAAGATGCGGGGCGAGGTGAAAAACTGTTTTTT.

This clone was counted a few times. V is TRBV5-1 and J is TRBJ2-7; 8 bases line up with TRBD1. Germline V gives CDR1 SGHRS, CDR2 YFSETQ. J was trimmed by 12 bases and V by 4 bases; bases with no gene match: 15. The CDR3 length is 14 residues. The CDR3 region is CASSPGTGGDFWYF. The DNA for the CDR3 is TGCGCCAGCAGCCCAGGGACAGGTGGGGATTTCTGGTACTTC.

The chain uses TRBV5-6 and TRBJ1-2, with TRBD1 matching 9 bases. The CDR3 consists of 16 residues. Germline V gives CDR1 SGHDT, CDR2 YYEEEE. V lost 4 bases and J lost 5; bases outside the gene matches: 12. The CDR3 here is CASSHGLGTGRYGYTF. The DNA of the CDR3 is TGTGCCAGCAGCCACGGGCTGGGGACAGGGCGATATGGCTACACCTTC.

The chain recombines TRBV6-5 with TRBJ1-2; TRBD1 agrees at 7 bases. The CDR3 sequence is 14 residues long. Germline values: CDR1 MNHEY, CDR2 SVGAGI. Unmatched junction bases numbered 5, after V lost 5 bases and J lost 2 bases. The chain's CDR3 is CASSAQQGNYGYTF. The CDR3 coding sequence is TGTGCCAGCAGTGCCCAACAGGGGAACTATGGCTACACCTTC.

This clone was recorded a few times. The J gene is TRBJ2-7, the V gene TRBV19; 7 bases map to TRBD1. V was clipped by 3 bases and J by 0 bases; unmatched bases: 5. The CDR3 has 15 amino acids. Germline lookup yields CDR1 LNHDA and CDR2 SQIVND (reference sequence). Written as DNA, the CDR3 is TGTGCCAGTAGTATGAACAGGGGCAGCTCCTACGAGCAGTACTTC. It codes for CASSMNRGSSYEQYF.

This chain links TRBV6-6 with TRBJ2-5; D might be TRBD1 (6 bases). V lost 5 bases and J lost 5, with 12 bases in between. Germline V gene data show CDR1 as MNHNY and CDR2 as SVGAGI (reference sequence). The CDR3 spans 13 residues. CDR3 loop: CASSPGVGETQYF. The CDR3 coding sequence is TGTGCCAGCAGTCCAGGGGTTGGCGAGACCCAGTACTTC.

This rearrangement joins TRBV6-5 to TRBJ1-2; 10 positions agree with TRBD1. With V trimmed by 5 bases and J by 7 bases, 7 bases remained unmatched. The CDR3 runs 14 residues. CDR1 MNHEY and CDR2 SVGAGI come from the germline V gene. CDR3 nucleotide sequence: TGTGCCAGCAGTCCGGGACAGGGGAGGGTTGGCTACACCTTC. This translates into CASSPGQGRVGYTF.

The chain employs TRBV11-2 and TRBJ1-6; perhaps TRBD1 as D (5 bases). Germline V gives CDR1 SGHAT, CDR2 FQNNGV. The ends were cut back, 5 bases at V and 9 bases at J, with 14 bases in the middle. The CDR3 runs to 14 residues. The CDR3 DNA follows: TGTGCCAGCAGCCCTCGGGGCGGGGTTTCACCCCTCCACTTT. This codes for CASSPRGGVSPLHF.

This rearrangement joins TRBV4-2 to TRBJ2-5, with 9 bases lining up with TRBD2. The germline V gene encodes CDR1 LGHNA and CDR2 YNFKEQ. The CDR3 is made up of 15 amino acids. The V segment lost 4 bases and the J segment 3 bases; nucleotides outside the gene matches: 6. The CDR3 protein is CASSLGTSSKETQYF. In nucleotides, the CDR3 is TGTGCCAGCAGCCTAGGGACTAGCAGTAAAGAGACCCAGTACTTC.